The T cell receptor beta chain under discussion was sequenced for a study of OX40 agonist ivuxolimab in advanced cancers. Across the study: Previous treatment with anti-PD-1, anti-PD-L1 or anti-CTLA-4 therapy was allowed; roughly 40% had received some. Partial response was recorded in three patients: one hepatocellular carcinoma and two cutaneous melanoma cases. Broader study findings: In the expanded peripheral T cells, antigen specificity was never determined. There were, on average, more expanded clones in CD8+ T cells than in CD4+.

The CDR3 consists of 12 residues. CDR1 is SGHAT and CDR2 is FQNNGV in the germline V gene. A remark on this clone: No antigen is known for it. The junction departs from the called germline gene at one end, perhaps through a read error.

Data came from immunoSEQ multiplex PCR; TCRdb stores just in-frame clones and leaves some out. The data hold roughly 75,000 clones, with about 86% observed a single time. The source of this sequence is an adult with an advanced solid tumor such as melanoma, head and neck, liver or kidney cancer. The sample consisted of CD4+ or CD8+ T cells sorted from blood, taken in a trial of the OX40 agonist ivuxolimab. The chain combines TRBV11-2 with TRBJ1-1; perhaps TRBD1 as D (5 bases). CDR3 loop: CASSLTGSHQAF. The CDR3 DNA follows: TGTGCCAGCAGCTTAACAGGATCCCACCAAGCCTTT.